The 18 T cell receptor beta chains in this list originate from one sample, sequenced in a study of blood T cell repertoires in COVID-19. Here immunoSEQ multiplex PCR was the method, and the copy in TCRdb shows in-frame clones only, minus some. This table holds some 420,000 clones, approximately 92% found once. Sequencing used PBMCs or T cells enriched from blood (not recorded which). Receptor source: a young man who had recovered from COVID-19.

The chain links TRBV19 to TRBJ2-7; 8 bases agree with TRBD1. CDR1 LNHDA and CDR2 SQIVND come from the germline V gene (reference sequence). The trim removed 3 bases at V and 3 bases at J, leaving 1 base unmatched. The CDR3 spans 13 residues. Here the CDR3 reads CASSMGQDYEQYF. As DNA, the CDR3 is TGTGCCAGTAGTATGGGACAGGACTACGAGCAGTACTTC.

The V call is TRBV19, the J call TRBJ1-2; D gene ambiguous. Germline CDR1 and CDR2: LNHDA and SQIVND (reference sequence). The CDR3 is 15 amino acids. Trimming took 6 bases from V and 1 from J, leaving 15 bases between them. The CDR3 reads CASSHPAVGNYGYTF. The CDR3, as DNA: TGTGCCAGTAGCCATCCGGCGGTAGGTAACTATGGCTACACCTTC. The full variable domain, in which reference TRBV19 and TRBJ1-2 provide the parts outside the CDR3, is DGGITQSPKYLFRKEGQNVTLSCEQNLNHDAMYWYRQDPGQGLRLIYYSQIVNDFQKGDIAEGYSVSREKKESFPLTVTSAQKNPTAFYLCASSHPAVGNYGYTFGSGTRLTVV.

V gene TRBV30 combines with J gene TRBJ1-1, with TRBD1 matching 8 bases. CDR1 and CDR2 from the germline V gene are GTSNPN and SVGIG (reference sequence). The ends lost 1 base at V and 5 bases at J; junction bases unmatched: 6. CDR3 length equals 14 residues. The CDR3 region is CAWSALRGRTEAFF. The CDR3, as DNA: TGTGCCTGGAGTGCACTCAGGGGGCGAACTGAAGCTTTCTTT.

J is TRBJ1-1 and V is TRBV30; D is perhaps TRBD1 (5 bases). The CDR3 is 14 residues long. With 1 base removed from V and 1 base from J, the gap between germline ends came to 10 bases. Germline-derived CDR1 and CDR2 are GTSNPN and SVGIG (reference sequence). The CDR3 protein is CAWSGGLQNTEAFF. CDR3 bases: TGTGCCTGGAGTGGGGGACTTCAGAACACTGAAGCTTTCTTT.

V usage is TRBV5-8 and J usage is TRBJ1-6, with TRBD1 as a possible D gene (5 bases). The CDR3 runs 14 residues. Germline CDR1 is SGHTS and CDR2 is YDEGEE. Trimming cost V 4 bases and J 4 bases, with 9 bases left between them. The CDR3 loop is CASSPTAYNSPLHF. CDR3 coding DNA: TGTGCCAGCAGCCCGACAGCTTATAATTCACCCCTCCACTTT.

The chain is built from TRBV5-1 and TRBJ2-3; 9 bases fit TRBD2. The J segment lost 3 bases and the V segment lost 1 base, leaving 3 bases of the junction unmatched. CDR1 SGHRS and CDR2 YFSETQ come from the germline V gene. This CDR3 is built from 15 residues. This CDR3 is CASSLPLAGTDTQYF. For the CDR3, the DNA is TGCGCCAGCAGCTTGCCCCTAGCGGGGACAGATACGCAGTATTTT.

This chain links TRBV27 with TRBJ2-2; TRBD2 aligns across 9 bases. Unmatched junction bases numbered 3, after V lost 6 bases and J lost 1 base. This CDR3 contains 15 residues. Germline loops: CDR1 MNHEY, CDR2 SMNVEV (reference sequence). CDR3 loop: CASRRLAVNTGELFF. As DNA, the CDR3 is TGTGCCAGCAGAAGACTAGCGGTGAACACCGGGGAGCTGTTTTTT.

The chain carries TRBV3-1 (or the pseudogene TRBV3-2) and TRBJ1-2; D not certain. V was pared by 0 bases and J by 11 bases, with 10 bases between. Germline V gene data show CDR1 as LGHDT and CDR2 as YNNKEL (reference sequence). The CDR3 has 12 residues. The CDR3 region is CASSQEGRQYTF. In DNA form, the CDR3 reads TGTGCCAGCAGCCAAGAGGGCAGGCAGTACACCTTC.

The count of this clone is one. The rearrangement uses TRBV5-1 and TRBJ2-7; possible D gene TRBD1, 6 bases. CDR1 is SGHRS, CDR2 YFSETQ, per germline. The V end was cut by 2 bases, the J end by 0 bases, with 9 bases between. This CDR3 contains 14 residues. The CDR3 coding sequence is TGCGCCAGCAGCTTTGACAGGAACTCCTACGAGCAGTACTTC. The encoded protein is CASSFDRNSYEQYF.

The chain recombines TRBV24-1 with TRBJ2-3; 8 bases map to TRBD1. The CDR3 runs to 16 residues. The V and J ends lost 4 bases and 4 bases, in that order; junction bases with no gene match: 9. Germline CDR1 reads KGHDR; CDR2 reads SFDVKD. The CDR3 protein is CATSDPPTGDSDTQYF. CDR3 sequence (DNA): TGTGCCACCAGTGACCCCCCGACAGGGGATTCAGATACGCAGTATTTT.

The chain couples TRBV13 to TRBJ1-2; D may be TRBD1 (5 bases). The germline V gene has CDR1 PRHDT and CDR2 FYEKMQ (reference sequence). V gave up 2 bases and J gave up 7 bases, with 20 bases separating them. The CDR3 covers 16 residues. CDR3 bases: TGTGCCAGCAGCTTAACCGGGGGGGACTGGTTTGGTGGCTACACCTTC. This encodes CASSLTGGDWFGGYTF. The full variable domain, its missing parts supplied by reference TRBV13 and TRBJ1-2, is AAGVIQSPRHLIKEKRETATLKCYPIPRHDTVYWYQQGPGQDPQFLISFYEKMQSDKGSIPDRFSAQQFSDYHSELNMSSLELGDSALYFCASSLTGGDWFGGYTFGSGTRLTVV.

A single count supports this clone. This sequence joins TRBV5-1 and TRBJ2-7, with D possibly TRBD2 on 6 matching bases. V dropped 0 bases and J dropped 3 bases, with 13 bases sitting between them. The germline CDR1 and CDR2 sequences are SGHRS and YFSETQ. There are 15 residues in the CDR3. CDR3 sequence: CASSLGLVGNYEQYF. The CDR3 bases are TGCGCCAGCAGCTTGGGACTAGTGGGAAACTACGAGCAGTACTTC. Full variable domain (missing parts from reference TRBV5-1 and TRBJ2-7): KAGVTQTPRYLIKTRGQQVTLSCSPISGHRSVSWYQQTPGQGLQFLFEYFSETQRNKGNFPGRFSGRQFSNSRSEMNVSTLELGDSALYLCASSLGLVGNYEQYFGPGTRLTVT.

The V call is TRBV7-9, the J call TRBJ1-2; D is uncertain. Germline CDR1 is SEHNR and CDR2 is FQNEAQ (reference sequence). The CDR3 spans 15 residues. Trimming removed 3 bases at V and 3 bases at J, with 14 bases between. CDR3 in amino acids: CASSLAGAGHYGYTF. Here the CDR3 DNA reads TGTGCCAGCAGCTTGGCCGGTGCGGGCCACTATGGCTACACCTTC.

The rearrangement joins TRBV28 to TRBJ2-1; maybe TRBD2 (5 bases). Germline V CDR1 and CDR2: MDHEN, SYDVKM. Between the trimmed V and J ends, which lost 3 bases and 7 bases, there was a span of 13 bases. This CDR3 has 14 amino acids. Here the CDR3 DNA reads TGTGCCAGCAGTTTTGGCACGGGGTTGAATGAGCAGTTCTTC. It encodes CASSFGTGLNEQFF.

This sequence joins TRBV7-3 and TRBJ2-6; TRBD1 matches at 7 bases. The CDR3 has 19 amino acids. V was clipped by 5 bases and J by 0 bases; unmatched bases: 13. Germline-derived CDR1 and CDR2 are SGHTA and FQGTGA. The CDR3 sequence is CASSPTRDSLLSGANVLTF. For the CDR3, the DNA is TGTGCCAGCAGCCCGACTCGGGACAGCCTCCTCTCTGGGGCCAACGTCCTGACTTTC. Based on the CDR3 plus reference TRBV7-3 and TRBJ2-6, the full variable domain is GAGVSQTPSNKVTEKGKYVELRCDPISGHTALYWYRQSLGQGPEFLIYFQGTGAADDSGLPNDRFFAVRPEGSVSTLKIQRTERGDSAVYLCASSPTRDSLLSGANVLTFGAGSRLTVL.

The chain employs TRBV28 and TRBJ1-5, with 9 bases identical to TRBD1. Trimming removed 7 bases from V and 1 base from J; junction bases left unmatched: 5. This CDR3 region has 15 residues. Germline CDR1 is MDHEN and CDR2 is SYDVKM. CDR3 loop: CASTPGTGSNQPQHF. As DNA, the CDR3 is TGTGCCAGCACCCCAGGGACAGGGAGCAATCAGCCCCAGCATTTT. The full variable domain, completed using reference TRBV28 and TRBJ1-5, is DVKVTQSSRYLVKRTGEKVFLECVQDMDHENMFWYRQDPGLGLRLIYFSYDVKMKEKGDIPEGYSVSREKKERFSLILESASTNQTSMYLCASTPGTGSNQPQHFGDGTRLSIL.

This rearrangement joins TRBV30 to TRBJ1-2; D may be TRBD1 (6 bases). V lost 4 bases to trimming and J lost 5 bases, with 11 bases between them. The CDR3 contains 12 residues. Germline V gene data show CDR1 as GTSNPN and CDR2 as SVGIG (reference sequence). CDR3 residues: CAWNRAMYGYTF. In DNA form, the CDR3 reads TGTGCCTGGAACAGGGCGATGTATGGCTACACCTTC. Using reference TRBV30 and TRBJ1-2 for the parts outside the CDR3, the full variable domain is SQTIHQWPATLVQPVGSPLSLECTVEGTSNPNLYWYRQAAGRGLQLLFYSVGIGQISSEVPQNLSASRPQDRQFILSSKKLLLSDSGFYLCAWNRAMYGYTFGSGTRLTVV.

V is TRBV3-1 (or the pseudogene TRBV3-2) and J is TRBJ2-3, with 14 bases lining up with TRBD2. Germline V gene data show CDR1 as LGHDT and CDR2 as YNNKEL (reference sequence). V shed 4 bases and J 4 bases; nucleotides not matched to a gene: 10. The CDR3 length is 18 residues. The CDR3 DNA is TGTGCCAGCAGCCGCGCCCCGGGACTAGCGGGAGTCCCAGATACGCAGTATTTT. This codes for CASSRAPGLAGVPDTQYF.